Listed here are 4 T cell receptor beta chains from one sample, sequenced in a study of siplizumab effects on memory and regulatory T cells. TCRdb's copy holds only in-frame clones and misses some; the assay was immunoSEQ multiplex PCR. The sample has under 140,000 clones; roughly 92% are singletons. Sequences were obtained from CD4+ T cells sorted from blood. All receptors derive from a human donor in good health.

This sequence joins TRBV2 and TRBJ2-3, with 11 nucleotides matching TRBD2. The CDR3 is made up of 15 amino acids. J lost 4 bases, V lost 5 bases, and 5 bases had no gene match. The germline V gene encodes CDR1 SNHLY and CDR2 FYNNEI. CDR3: CASSPSGGPADTQYF. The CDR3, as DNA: TGTGCCAGCAGTCCTAGCGGGGGGCCCGCAGATACGCAGTATTTT.

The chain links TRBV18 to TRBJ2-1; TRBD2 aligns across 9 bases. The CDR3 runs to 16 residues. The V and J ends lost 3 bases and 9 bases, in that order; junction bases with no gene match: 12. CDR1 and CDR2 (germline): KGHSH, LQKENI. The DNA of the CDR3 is TGTGCCAGCTCACCCTGCAGCGGGAGGATGGGCTGTGAGCAGTTCTTC. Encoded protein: CASSPCSGRMGCEQFF.

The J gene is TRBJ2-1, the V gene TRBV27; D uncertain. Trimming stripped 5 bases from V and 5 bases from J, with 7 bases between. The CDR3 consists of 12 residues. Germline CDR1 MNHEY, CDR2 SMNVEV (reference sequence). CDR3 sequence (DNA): TGTGCCAGCAGTGACGAGGACAATGAGCAGTTCTTC. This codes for CASSDEDNEQFF.

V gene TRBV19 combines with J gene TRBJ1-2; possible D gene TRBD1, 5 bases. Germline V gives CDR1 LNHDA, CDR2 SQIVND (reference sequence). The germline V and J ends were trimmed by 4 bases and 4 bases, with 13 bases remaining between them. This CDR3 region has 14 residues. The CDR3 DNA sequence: TGTGCCAGTAGTAGGGACGGACTAATCTATGGCTACACCTTC. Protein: CASSRDGLIYGYTF.